The 24 T cell receptor beta chains presented below share a single source sample, sequenced in a study of shared clonotypes between healthy human individuals (dated by TCRdb to the early 2020s). Libraries came from the immunoSEQ multiplex PCR assay. The immuneACCESS repertoire file appears here via TCRdb, limited to in-frame rearrangements. These files lack a portion of the clones; in checked studies, under half of the deficit traces to unresolved V genes, and the cause of the others is not known. The sample table lists approximately 470,000 clones, 70% to 80% of them with a count of one. About 11% of the sample comes from the top ten. The sample consisted of PBMCs. The receptors come from a woman between 35 and 50 years old in good health. Some clones in this sample may be carry-over from other donors' samples.

The rearrangement uses TRBV4-1 and TRBJ2-1; D is ambiguous. Between the trimmed V and J ends, which lost 1 base and 0 bases, there was a span of 13 bases. In germline, CDR1 is MGHRA, CDR2 YSYEKL. CDR3 length: 17 amino acids. In DNA, the CDR3 is TGCGCCAGCAGCCAAGGCGGCGCCCTGAGCTCCTACAATGAGCAGTTCTTC. The encoded protein is CASSQGGALSSYNEQFF.

This chain connects TRBV6-6 to TRBJ1-2; the D gene is possibly TRBD1 (5 bases). CDR1 is MNHNY and CDR2 is SVGAGI in the germline V gene (reference sequence). The CDR3 consists of 14 residues. V was clipped by 0 bases and J by 3 bases, with 8 bases between them. The chain's CDR3 is CASSYSGGDYGYTF. The CDR3 DNA reads TGTGCCAGCAGTTACTCCGGGGGGGACTATGGCTACACCTTC.

This chain links TRBV15 with TRBJ1-4; no clear D gene. From germline, CDR1 is LNHNV and CDR2 YYDKDF (reference sequence). Trimming removed 1 base from V and 0 bases from J, with 9 bases in between. This CDR3 comprises 16 residues. CDR3 in amino acids: CATSRGSGATNEKLFF. For the CDR3, the DNA is TGTGCCACCAGCAGAGGATCCGGAGCAACTAATGAAAAACTGTTTTTT.

The chain recombines TRBV7-2 with TRBJ1-1, with TRBD1 matching 9 bases. The germline V gene has CDR1 SGHTA and CDR2 FQGNSA. V was pared by 5 bases and J by 7 bases, with 8 bases of the junction left unmatched. This CDR3 is built from 14 residues. The CDR3 nucleotides are TGTGCCAGCAGCATCAACAGGGGGCTTGGTGAAGCTTTCTTT. This sequence encodes CASSINRGLGEAFF.

The table lists this clone with a count of one. This chain uses TRBV10-3 with TRBJ2-7, with TRBD2 identical over 7 bases. Germline CDR1 and CDR2: ENHRY and SYGVKD. V was clipped by 8 bases and J by 2 bases; unmatched bases: 6. This CDR3 is 13 amino acids long. The DNA for the CDR3 is TGTGCCATCGCTAGCGGCCAGCCCTACGAGCAGTACTTC. Translation: CAIASGQPYEQYF.

The genes are TRBV6-1 and TRBJ2-7; 11 bases line up with TRBD2. The CDR3 is 14 amino acids. Germline trimming cut 11 bases from V and 2 bases from J; bases unmatched to any gene: 8. Germline lookup yields CDR1 MNHNS and CDR2 SASEGT. CDR3 DNA: TGTGCCGGACCTTTAGCGGGAGGGCCCTACGAGCAGTACTTC. It is translated as CAGPLAGGPYEQYF.

The CDR3 spells CASSDDRGWSPLHF. CDR3 nucleotide sequence: TGTGCCAGCAGTGACGACAGGGGATGGTCACCCCTCCACTTT. The chain recombines TRBV25-1 with TRBJ1-6, with TRBD1 matching 8 bases. V shed 3 bases and J 10 bases; nucleotides not matched to a gene: 5. In germline, CDR1 is MGHDK, CDR2 SYGVNS. The CDR3 has 14 residues.

This sequence joins TRBV5-1 and TRBJ2-5, with D hard to call. Trimming took 3 bases from V and 0 from J, leaving 12 bases between them. Looked up from germline, CDR1 is SGHRS and CDR2 is YFSETQ. The CDR3 contains 15 residues. The CDR3: CASSSFSRDQETQYF. DNA of the CDR3: TGCGCCAGCAGCTCCTTCTCCCGGGACCAAGAGACCCAGTACTTC.

The V gene is TRBV6-5, the J gene TRBJ2-7; 7 nucleotides match TRBD2. The CDR3 sequence is 14 residues long. Germline CDR1 MNHEY, CDR2 SVGAGI. V trimming: 7 bases; J trimming: 0 bases; junction bases outside the gene matches: 6. The CDR3 coding sequence is TGTGCCAGCACCTGGCGGGGGAGCTCCTACGAGCAGTACTTC. Amino acids: CASTWRGSSYEQYF.

This chain links TRBV28 with TRBJ1-1; D gene unclear. The CDR3 length is 13 residues. Germline V gene lookup returns CDR1 MDHEN and CDR2 SYDVKM. Trimming removed 4 bases at V and 4 bases at J, with 10 bases between. Here the CDR3 reads CASSYREATEAFF. In DNA, the CDR3 is TGTGCCAGCAGTTATAGGGAGGCCACTGAAGCTTTCTTT.

The table lists this clone with a count of one. The chain is built from TRBV28 and TRBJ2-2; D unclear. From germline, CDR1 is MDHEN and CDR2 SYDVKM. This CDR3 spans 13 amino acids. The V and J ends lost 10 bases and 4 bases respectively, with 13 bases between them. The CDR3 protein is CATVERGTGELFF. CDR3 nucleotide sequence: TGTGCCACCGTAGAAAGAGGCACCGGGGAGCTGTTTTTT.

V is TRBV5-4 and J is TRBJ2-3; D is undetermined. Trimming took off 4 bases at V and 6 bases at J, with 9 bases between the two ends. The CDR3 runs to 12 residues. CDR1 SGHNT and CDR2 YYREEE come from the germline V gene (reference sequence). The CDR3: CASSRPADTQYF. The CDR3 DNA follows: TGTGCCAGCAGCCGCCCTGCGGATACGCAGTATTTT.

The chain joins TRBV7-8 to TRBJ2-7; tentative D call: TRBD2 (6 bases). Trimming cost V 3 bases and J 3 bases, with 9 bases left between them. The CDR3 is 13 amino acids. Germline V CDR1 and CDR2: SGHVS, FQNEAQ. The CDR3: CASSLGLLYEQYF. The DNA for the CDR3 is TGTGCCAGCAGCTTGGGACTTCTCTACGAGCAGTACTTC.

The chain has TRBV6-5 and TRBJ2-1, with D perhaps TRBD2 (5 bases). V was shortened by 6 bases and J by 3 bases, with 12 bases between the two germline ends. The CDR3 sequence is 14 residues long. CDR1 is MNHEY, CDR2 SVGAGI, per germline. The CDR3 coding sequence is TGTGCCAGCAGCTTACGGGGAGACTACAATGAGCAGTTCTTC. Protein sequence: CASSLRGDYNEQFF.

This clone was seen only a few times. The chain has TRBV10-3 and TRBJ1-2; TRBD1 is a possible D gene (5 bases). Trimming removed 9 bases at V and 4 bases at J, with 18 bases between. CDR1 ENHRY and CDR2 SYGVKD come from the germline V gene. CDR3 length: 14 amino acids. The CDR3 nucleotides are TGTGCCATAGGGAACCCAGGGTTTGCCTATGGCTACACCTTC. It yields the protein CAIGNPGFAYGYTF.

This chain joins TRBV19 and TRBJ2-3; TRBD1 or TRBD2 may be the D gene (5 bases each). The V end was cut by 6 bases, the J end by 2 bases, with 12 bases between. This CDR3 has 14 residues. Germline CDR1 reads LNHDA; CDR2 reads SQIVND (reference sequence). CDR3 DNA sequence: TGTGCCAGTAGCGATCCGGGGACCACAGATACGCAGTATTTT. Translating it yields CASSDPGTTDTQYF.

The rearrangement links TRBV30 to TRBJ2-5; 9 nucleotides align to TRBD1. The end of the DNA fits TRBJ2-7 better, so the J call may be wrong. The CDR3 totals 13 residues. Germline lookup yields CDR1 GTSNPN and CDR2 SVGIG (reference sequence). CDR3 sequence: CAWRQGASYEQYF. CDR3 DNA: TGTGCCTGGAGACAGGGGGCCTCCTACGAGCAGTACTTC.

Worth noting for this clone: The sample contains more than one DNA sequence encoding this CDR3. The chain employs TRBV5-1 and TRBJ2-7, with TRBD2 matching over 7 bases. Germline CDR1 reads SGHRS; CDR2 reads YFSETQ. The CDR3 runs 15 residues. The ends lost 0 bases at V and 0 bases at J; junction bases unmatched: 3. This chain's CDR3 is CASSLGTGGSYEQYF. In nucleotides, the CDR3 is TGCGCCAGCAGCTTGGGAACGGGGGGCTCCTACGAGCAGTACTTC.

V and J are TRBV30 and TRBJ1-2, with D possibly TRBD1 on 5 matching bases. The CDR3 consists of 13 residues. The germline V gene has CDR1 GTSNPN and CDR2 SVGIG (reference sequence). The V end was cut by 2 bases, the J end by 2 bases, with 9 bases between. The chain's CDR3 is CAWSLGENYGYTF. CDR3 in DNA: TGTGCCTGGAGTCTAGGGGAAAACTATGGCTACACCTTC.

J is TRBJ2-4 and V is TRBV7-8, with a weak D call TRBD1 (6 bases). V shed 3 bases and J shed 2 bases, with 14 bases lying between them. From germline, CDR1 is SGHVS and CDR2 FQNEAQ. The CDR3 covers 16 residues. Here the CDR3 reads CASSLYVGTSKNIQYF. DNA of the CDR3: TGTGCCAGCAGCTTGTACGTCGGGACATCCAAAAACATTCAGTACTTC.

The genes are TRBV5-6 and TRBJ2-7, with TRBD2 matching over 8 bases. Germline V gene lookup returns CDR1 SGHDT and CDR2 YYEEEE. V lost 0 bases to trimming and J lost 2 bases; unmatched junction nucleotides: 4. The CDR3 totals 15 residues. The CDR3 here is CASSLGAGVTYEQYF. The CDR3 DNA reads as TGTGCCAGCAGCTTGGGAGCGGGAGTCACCTACGAGCAGTACTTC.

The chain carries TRBV18 and TRBJ2-4; D ambiguous. Germline loops: CDR1 KGHSH, CDR2 LQKENI. The V end lost 6 bases, the J end lost 5 bases, and 14 bases lay between the germline ends. The CDR3 runs 14 residues. Here the CDR3 reads CASSLPGVENIQYF. The CDR3 DNA follows: TGTGCCAGCTCCCTCCCTGGGGTAGAAAACATTCAGTACTTC.

This sequence joins TRBV5-1 and TRBJ2-5; the D gene is possibly TRBD2 (6 bases). The CDR3 is 13 amino acids. V was shortened by 3 bases and J by 2 bases, with 8 bases between the two germline ends. Germline CDR1 reads SGHRS; CDR2 reads YFSETQ. CDR3 nucleotide sequence: TGCGCCAGCAGCTGGGAGGTGCAAGAGACCCAGTACTTC. Translated: CASSWEVQETQYF.

This clone was seen many times. The V call is TRBV10-2, the J call TRBJ2-7; D may correspond to TRBD1 or TRBD2 (5 bases each). V dropped 8 bases and J dropped 7 bases, with 18 bases sitting between them. The CDR3 runs 13 residues. Looked up from germline, CDR1 is WSHSY and CDR2 is SAAADI. The CDR3 DNA follows: TGCGCCAGCCGAGGGACGTACACTAAGGAGCAGTACTTC. The encoded protein is CASRGTYTKEQYF.